This TCR beta chain was recovered during a study of blood T cell repertoires in COVID-19. About the research overall: Some COVID-19 samples were acute and others convalescent; all came from the United States, Italy and Spain.

Per germline, CDR1 MDHEN and CDR2 SYDVKM. V lost 4 bases to trimming and J lost 5 bases; unmatched junction nucleotides: 5. The CDR3 totals 15 residues. Study members were between roughly 18 and 89 years old and lived in approximately 25 US regions. Recovered participants had two consecutive negative NP/OP PCR tests, healthcare professional clearance, or symptom resolution. Methods used by the authors: Using reference gene primer amplification, nucleated cell counts were estimated. TCRdb keeps only in-frame clones here, not all; method: immunoSEQ multiplex PCR. For V, J and clone size, that table is used; D and trimming come from the DNA. The sample has hundreds of thousands of clones, around 90% seen once.

The clonotype was recovered from a man between 60 and 75 years old who had recovered from COVID-19. This chain uses TRBV28 with TRBJ2-1; 10 nucleotides agree with TRBD2. The sample was PBMCs or T cells enriched from blood (not recorded which). The CDR3 DNA follows: TGTGCCAGCAGTTCCGGTGGACTAGCGGACAATGAGCAGTTCTTC. As protein: CASSSGGLADNEQFF.